This T cell receptor (beta chain) came from a study of regulatory T cells in long-lasting Graves disease. Arm-PCR of CDR3 regions with iRepertoire HTBI primers generated TCR beta libraries. TCRdb reprocessed the multiplex PCR reads via MiXCR and lists one record per CDR3 protein. The sample carries around 460,000 distinct CDR3 sequences, approximately 21% recorded once. There are 14 residues in the CDR3. The V gene's germline CDR1 is SGHDN and CDR2 FVKESK. Deletions cut 4 bases from V and 5 bases from J, with 14 bases between. The time point here: persistent/refractory GD, antithyroid drugs over 5 years with positive TRAb. With RNA extracted from PBMCs as input, the TCR library was made.

The sample here was peripheral blood mononuclear cells (PBMCs), taken when the disease was refractory, from a patient treated with antithyroid drugs. This receptor was obtained from a female donor with Graves disease. The V and J genes are TRBV14 and TRBJ1-2; D not certain. DNA for the CDR3: TGTGCCAGCAGCCCTTCGTTGGCCCAATATGGCTACACCTTC. This gives the protein CASSPSLAQYGYTF. The full variable domain, in which reference TRBV14 and TRBJ1-2 provide the parts outside the CDR3, is EAGVTQFPSHSVIEKGQTVTLRCDPISGHDNLYWYRRVMGKEIKFLLHFVKESKQDESGMPNNRFLAERTGGTYSTLKVQPAELEDSGVYFCASSPSLAQYGYTFGSGTRLTVV.